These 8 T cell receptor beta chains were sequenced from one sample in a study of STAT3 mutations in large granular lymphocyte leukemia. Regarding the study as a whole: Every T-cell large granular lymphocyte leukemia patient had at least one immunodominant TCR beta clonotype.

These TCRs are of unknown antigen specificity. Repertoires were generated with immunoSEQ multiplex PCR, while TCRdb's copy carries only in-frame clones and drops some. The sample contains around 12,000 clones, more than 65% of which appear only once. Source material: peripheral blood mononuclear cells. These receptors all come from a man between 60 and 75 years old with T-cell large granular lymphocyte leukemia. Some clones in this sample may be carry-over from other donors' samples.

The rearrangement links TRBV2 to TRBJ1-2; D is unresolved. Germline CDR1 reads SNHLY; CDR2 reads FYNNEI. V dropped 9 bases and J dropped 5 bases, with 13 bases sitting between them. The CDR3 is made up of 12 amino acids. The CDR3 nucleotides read TGTGCCAGACGAGGGTTAGGGTATGGCTACACCTTC. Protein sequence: CARRGLGYGYTF.

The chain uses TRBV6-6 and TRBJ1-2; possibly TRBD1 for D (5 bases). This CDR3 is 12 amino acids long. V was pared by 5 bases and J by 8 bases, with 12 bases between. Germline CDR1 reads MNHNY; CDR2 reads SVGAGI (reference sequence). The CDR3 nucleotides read TGTGCCAGCAGTAAGGGGTTAGGAGGCTACACCTTC. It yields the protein CASSKGLGGYTF.

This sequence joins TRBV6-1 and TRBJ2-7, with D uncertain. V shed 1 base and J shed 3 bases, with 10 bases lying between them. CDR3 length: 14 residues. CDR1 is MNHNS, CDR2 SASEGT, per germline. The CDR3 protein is CASSEGGQNYEQYF. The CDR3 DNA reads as TGTGCCAGCAGTGAAGGAGGCCAGAACTACGAGCAGTACTTC.

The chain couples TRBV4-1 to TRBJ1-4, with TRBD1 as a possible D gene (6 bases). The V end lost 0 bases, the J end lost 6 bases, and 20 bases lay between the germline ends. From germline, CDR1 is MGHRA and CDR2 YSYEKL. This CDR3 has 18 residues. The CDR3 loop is CASSQERAGGGGDEKLFF. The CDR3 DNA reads TGCGCCAGCAGCCAAGAAAGGGCAGGTGGGGGCGGTGATGAAAAACTGTTTTTT.

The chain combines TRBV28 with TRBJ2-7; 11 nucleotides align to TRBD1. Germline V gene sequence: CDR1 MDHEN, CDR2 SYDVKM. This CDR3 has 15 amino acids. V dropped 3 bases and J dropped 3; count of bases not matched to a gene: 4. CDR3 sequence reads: CASSFTGTGGYEQYF. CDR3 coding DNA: TGTGCCAGCAGTTTCACCGGGACAGGGGGCTACGAGCAGTACTTC.

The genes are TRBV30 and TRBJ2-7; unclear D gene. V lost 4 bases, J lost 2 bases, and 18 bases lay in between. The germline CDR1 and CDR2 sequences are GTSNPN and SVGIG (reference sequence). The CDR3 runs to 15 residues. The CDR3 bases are TGTGCCTGGATGGGTTTGTCAGGACGTACCTACGAGCAGTACTTC. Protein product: CAWMGLSGRTYEQYF.

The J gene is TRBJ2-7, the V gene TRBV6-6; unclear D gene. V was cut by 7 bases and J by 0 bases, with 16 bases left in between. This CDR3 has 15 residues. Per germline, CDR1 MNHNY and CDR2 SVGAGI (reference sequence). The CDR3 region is CASTISLVNSYEQYF. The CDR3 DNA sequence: TGTGCCAGCACCATAAGCCTGGTGAACTCCTACGAGCAGTACTTC.

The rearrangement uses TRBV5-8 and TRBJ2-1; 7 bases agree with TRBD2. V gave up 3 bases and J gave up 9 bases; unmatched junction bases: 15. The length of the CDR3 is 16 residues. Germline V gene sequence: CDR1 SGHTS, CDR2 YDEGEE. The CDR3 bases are TGTGCCAGCAGCTATGGGCGGGGGTATCTGGTCAGTGAGCAGTTCTTC. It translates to CASSYGRGYLVSEQFF.